The rows below give T cell receptor beta chains drawn from one sample of a study of T cells after yellow fever vaccination. One entry per CDR3 protein, called by TCRdb with MiXCR from the 5' RACE reads. The data show 450,000 to 650,000 distinct CDR3 sequences, 21% seen once. Sequencing used PBMCs, obtained approximately 22 days after the first yellow fever vaccination. These receptors came from a man between 18 and 29 years old who received the YFV17D yellow fever vaccine. The CDR3 runs from the conserved cysteine through the conserved F or W. The order of the fields is CDR3 protein, CDR3 DNA, clone size, J gene, CDR3 length, D gene, V gene. The D gene is left open where the match is weak. Expanded clones get a size class; other rows say once, few or many, or leave the size out.

CDR3 protein: CASSPVVLAEQFF
CDR3 DNA: TGTGCCAGCAGCCCCGTGGTGTTGGCGGAGCAGTTCTTC
clone size: few
J gene: TRBJ2-1
CDR3 length: 13
D gene: -
V gene: TRBV6-2/TRBV6-3

CDR3 protein: CSARVTGQGNYEQYF
CDR3 DNA: TGCAGTGCTAGAGTGACTGGACAGGGGAACTACGAGCAGTACTTC
clone size: -
J gene: TRBJ2-7
CDR3 length: 15
D gene: TRBD1
V gene: TRBV20-1

CDR3 protein: CASILADTLYF
CDR3 DNA: TGTGCCAGCATTCTCGCAGATACGCTGTATTTT
clone size: -
J gene: TRBJ2-3
CDR3 length: 11
D gene: -
V gene: TRBV2

CDR3 protein: CASSQSVLGEKLFF
CDR3 DNA: TGCGCCAGCAGTCAATCGGTCCTTGGTGAAAAACTGTTTTTT
clone size: -
J gene: TRBJ1-4
CDR3 length: 14
D gene: -
V gene: TRBV23-1

CDR3 protein: CASSFRTGRETQYF
CDR3 DNA: TGTGCCAGCAGCTTTAGGACCGGGAGGGAGACCCAGTACTTC
clone size: few
J gene: TRBJ2-5
CDR3 length: 14
D gene: TRBD2
V gene: TRBV7-6

CDR3 protein: CASEALSYEQYF
CDR3 DNA: TGTGCCTCCGAGGCGTTATCCTACGAGCAGTACTTC
clone size: few
J gene: TRBJ2-7
CDR3 length: 12
D gene: -
V gene: TRBV7-9

CDR3 protein: CASSLEFREQFF
CDR3 DNA: TGCGCCAGCAGCTTGGAGTTTCGCGAGCAGTTCTTC
clone size: many
J gene: TRBJ2-1
CDR3 length: 12
D gene: -
V gene: TRBV5-1

CDR3 protein: CSARVPGRGSLRDSPLHF
CDR3 DNA: TGCAGTGCTAGAGTCCCGGGCAGGGGGTCCCTTAGGGATTCACCCCTCCACTTT
clone size: -
J gene: TRBJ1-6
CDR3 length: 18
D gene: TRBD1
V gene: TRBV20-1

CDR3 protein: CASSTTPLQETQYF
CDR3 DNA: TGTGCCAGCAGTACGACCCCCCTCCAAGAGACCCAGTACTTC
clone size: -
J gene: TRBJ2-5
CDR3 length: 14
D gene: -
V gene: TRBV12-3/TRBV12-4

CDR3 protein: CSARDWSGGAVYNEQFF
CDR3 DNA: TGCAGTGCTAGAGATTGGAGCGGGGGGGCCGTTTACAATGAGCAGTTCTTC
clone size: -
J gene: TRBJ2-1
CDR3 length: 17
D gene: TRBD2
V gene: TRBV20-1

CDR3 protein: CASSQGRAREQFF
CDR3 DNA: TGCGCCAGCAGCCAAGGGCGGGCACGTGAGCAGTTCTTC
clone size: many
J gene: TRBJ2-1
CDR3 length: 13
D gene: -
V gene: TRBV4-3

CDR3 protein: CASSSSGAIYNEQFF
CDR3 DNA: TGTGCCAGCAGCTCGAGCGGGGCGATCTACAATGAGCAGTTCTTC
clone size: -
J gene: TRBJ2-1
CDR3 length: 15
D gene: TRBD2
V gene: TRBV7-3

CDR3 protein: CASSWGLAGNEQFF
CDR3 DNA: TGTGCCAGCAGTTGGGGACTAGCGGGCAATGAGCAGTTCTTC
clone size: few
J gene: TRBJ2-1
CDR3 length: 14
D gene: TRBD2
V gene: TRBV12-3/TRBV12-4